The 18 T cell receptor beta chains below all came from one sample that was sequenced in a study of blood T cell repertoires in COVID-19. Assay: immunoSEQ multiplex PCR; the TCRdb copy retains only in-frame clones and omits some. The sample lists 55,000 to 90,000 clones; 85% were seen once. The sample taken for sequencing was peripheral blood. The receptor set was obtained from a woman aged 80 or older with active or convalescent COVID-19.

V is TRBV18 and J is TRBJ2-5; 7 bases match TRBD2. This CDR3 contains 17 residues. CDR1 is KGHSH, CDR2 LQKENI, per germline. V was clipped by 8 bases and J by 2 bases; unmatched bases: 17. CDR3 sequence (DNA): TGTGCCAGCCCAAAGAAATGCATGGGAGGGAGTCAAGAGACCCAGTACTTC. Its protein is CASPKKCMGGSQETQYF.

The V and J genes are TRBV4-3 and TRBJ1-2; 7 bases fit TRBD1. The CDR3 loop spans 13 amino acids. Germline values: CDR1 LGHNA, CDR2 YSLEER. Unmatched junction bases numbered 6, after V lost 5 bases and J lost 6 bases. The CDR3 coding sequence is TGCGCCAGCAGCACACGACAGGGCGATGGCTACACCTTC. Amino acids: CASSTRQGDGYTF.

This chain connects TRBV9 to TRBJ1-1; no reliable D call. V was pared by 5 bases and J by 0 bases, with 8 bases between. This CDR3 has 13 residues. The germline V gene has CDR1 SGDLS and CDR2 YYNGEE. The CDR3 protein is CASSLTVNTEAFF. DNA of the CDR3: TGTGCCAGCAGTCTTACAGTGAACACTGAAGCTTTCTTT.

This clone was detected once. This chain joins TRBV7-2 and TRBJ1-4; 10 bases line up with TRBD1. CDR1 and CDR2 from the germline V gene are SGHTA and FQGNSA. The J segment lost 6 bases and the V segment lost 4 bases, leaving 2 bases of the junction unmatched. The CDR3 is 14 amino acids. CDR3 nucleotide sequence: TGTGCCAGCAGCTGGACAGGGGGTCATGAAAAACTGTTTTTT. Translation gives CASSWTGGHEKLFF. The complete variable domain, with remaining parts taken from reference TRBV7-2 and TRBJ1-4, reads GAGVSQSPSNKVTEKGKDVELRCDPISGHTALYWYRQSLGQGLEFLIYFQGNSAPDKSGLPSDRFSAERTGGSVSTLTIQRTQQEDSAVYLCASSWTGGHEKLFFGSGTQLSVL.

V and J are TRBV4-1 and TRBJ2-1; TRBD2 agrees at 15 bases. The V gene's germline CDR1 is MGHRA and CDR2 YSYEKL. This CDR3 region has 16 residues. Trimming took 8 bases from V and 3 from J; bases not matched to a gene: 5. The CDR3 loop reads CASRRTSGGDYNEQFF. The CDR3 DNA is TGCGCCAGCCGTAGGACTAGCGGGGGGGACTACAATGAGCAGTTCTTC.

This chain connects TRBV19 to TRBJ1-4; 9 nucleotides agree with TRBD1. With 4 bases clipped from V and 6 bases from J, the junction kept 6 bases outside the gene matches. Germline V gene sequence: CDR1 LNHDA, CDR2 SQIVND (reference sequence). The CDR3 consists of 15 residues. The CDR3 coding sequence is TGTGCCAGTAGTACCCTGAGACAGGGGGATGAAAAACTGTTTTTT. Protein: CASSTLRQGDEKLFF.

This CDR3 reads CASTSGNTGELFF. The CDR3, as DNA: TGTGCCAGTACTTCAGGGAACACCGGGGAGCTGTTTTTT. The chain combines TRBV19 with TRBJ2-2; D not resolved. Trimming took off 7 bases at V and 1 base at J, with 7 bases between the two ends. CDR3 size: 13 residues. CDR1 is LNHDA and CDR2 is SQIVND in the germline V gene (reference sequence). Looking up the rest from reference TRBV19 and TRBJ2-2 gives the full variable domain: DGGITQSPKYLFRKEGQNVTLSCEQNLNHDAMYWYRQDPGQGLRLIYYSQIVNDFQKGDIAEGYSVSREKKESFPLTVTSAQKNPTAFYLCASTSGNTGELFFGEGSRLTVL.

J is TRBJ2-5 and V is TRBV5-4; TRBD1 might be the D (5 bases). This CDR3 is 12 amino acids long. CDR1 is SGHNT and CDR2 is YYREEE in the germline V gene (reference sequence). Trimming left V 7 bases short and J 2 bases short, with 9 bases between. CDR3: CASGRQQETQYF. The DNA for the CDR3 is TGTGCCAGCGGCAGACAGCAAGAGACCCAGTACTTC. Full variable domain (remainder filled in from reference TRBV5-4 and TRBJ2-5): ETGVTQSPTHLIKTRGQQVTLRCSSQSGHNTVSWYQQALGQGPQFIFQYYREEENGRGNFPPRFSGLQFPNYSSELNVNALELDDSALYLCASGRQQETQYFGPGTRLLVL.

V is TRBV18 and J is TRBJ1-1; 12 bases agree with TRBD1. J was trimmed by 2 bases and V by 3 bases; bases with no gene match: 7. The CDR3 totals 17 residues. Germline CDR1 and CDR2: KGHSH and LQKENI. CDR3: CASSPPGQGAKNTEAFF. CDR3 coding DNA: TGTGCCAGCTCACCTCCGGGACAGGGGGCCAAAAACACTGAAGCTTTCTTT.

The V gene is TRBV28, the J gene TRBJ1-4; 7 nucleotides align to TRBD1. Germline V gives CDR1 MDHEN, CDR2 SYDVKM. With V trimmed by 1 base and J by 8 bases, 19 bases remained unmatched. CDR3 length equals 19 residues. The CDR3 is CASSLSALSLMTGYEKLFF. The DNA for the CDR3 is TGTGCCAGCAGTTTATCTGCGTTGTCCTTGATGACAGGGTACGAAAAACTGTTTTTT.

The rearrangement uses TRBV2 and TRBJ1-5; D uncertain. The CDR3 extends over 17 amino acids. CDR1 is SNHLY, CDR2 FYNNEI, per germline. Trimming removed 5 bases at V and 0 bases at J, with 17 bases between. CDR3 region: CASSLNPGDPSNQPQHF. DNA for the CDR3: TGTGCCAGCAGTCTTAATCCGGGAGACCCTAGCAATCAGCCCCAGCATTTT. The variable domain in full, completed from reference TRBV2 and TRBJ1-5, reads EPEVTQTPSHQVTQMGQEVILRCVPISNHLYFYWYRQILGQKVEFLVSFYNNEISEKSEIFDDQFSVERPDGSNFTLKIRSTKLEDSAMYFCASSLNPGDPSNQPQHFGDGTRLSIL.

The table lists this clone with a count of one. The gene calls are TRBV7-6 and TRBJ2-3; maybe TRBD2 (7 bases). CDR3 length: 17 residues. Per germline, CDR1 SGHVS and CDR2 FNYEAQ. Trimming stripped 3 bases from V and 2 bases from J, with 18 bases between. Here the CDR3 reads CASSFGRRGANTDTQYF. The CDR3 coding sequence is TGTGCCAGCAGCTTTGGTCGCCGGGGGGCCAACACAGATACGCAGTATTTT.

This rearrangement joins TRBV7-2 to TRBJ2-1; D is undetermined. The CDR3 is 16 residues long. In germline, CDR1 is SGHTA, CDR2 FQGNSA. Trimming pared 1 base from V and 3 bases from J, leaving 13 bases between. CDR3 sequence: CASSLGSDIFYNEQFF. The CDR3 DNA follows: TGTGCCAGCAGCTTAGGGTCCGACATCTTCTACAATGAGCAGTTCTTC.

The chain carries TRBV4-3 and TRBJ2-2, with TRBD1 identical over 12 bases. This CDR3 is built from 15 residues. The germline CDR1 and CDR2 sequences are LGHNA and YSLEER. Losses at the gene ends were 4 bases for V and 4 bases for J; bases not matched to a gene: 1. The chain's CDR3 is CASSLGQGATGELFF. The CDR3, as DNA: TGCGCCAGCAGCCTGGGACAGGGGGCCACCGGGGAGCTGTTTTTT.

The genes are TRBV7-2 and TRBJ2-2; 10 bases are shared with TRBD2. Germline trimming cut 5 bases from V and 3 bases from J; bases unmatched to any gene: 3. The V gene's germline CDR1 is SGHTA and CDR2 FQGNSA. The CDR3 has 15 amino acids. The CDR3 protein is CASSPGTSDTGELFF. CDR3 coding DNA: TGTGCCAGCAGCCCCGGGACTAGCGACACCGGGGAGCTGTTTTTT. Supplemented by reference TRBV7-2 and TRBJ2-2, the full variable domain reads GAGVSQSPSNKVTEKGKDVELRCDPISGHTALYWYRQSLGQGLEFLIYFQGNSAPDKSGLPSDRFSAERTGGSVSTLTIQRTQQEDSAVYLCASSPGTSDTGELFFGEGSRLTVL.

CDR3 amino acids: CASTPSGTGSYEQYF. The CDR3 bases are TGTGCCAGCACCCCATCCGGGACAGGCTCCTACGAGCAGTACTTC. The rearrangement uses TRBV3-1 (or the pseudogene TRBV3-2) and TRBJ2-7; 8 positions match TRBD1. The germline CDR1 and CDR2 sequences are LGHDT and YNNKEL (reference sequence). V dropped 7 bases and J dropped 0; count of bases not matched to a gene: 8. The CDR3 totals 15 residues.

The gene calls are TRBV28 and TRBJ1-2; a possible D gene is TRBD1 (6 bases). The CDR3 has 14 amino acids. Trimming left V 7 bases short and J 4 bases short, with 16 bases between. The V gene's germline CDR1 is MDHEN and CDR2 SYDVKM. The CDR3 DNA is TGTGCCAGCACCGCGGGGAGGGGGGGCTATGGCTACACCTTC. It specifies CASTAGRGGYGYTF.

This clone turned up a few times. The rearrangement uses TRBV28 and TRBJ1-6; TRBD1 matches 9 bases. The CDR3 spans 15 residues. Unmatched junction bases numbered 12, after V lost 9 bases and J lost 9 bases. Germline V gene sequence: CDR1 MDHEN, CDR2 SYDVKM. For the CDR3, the DNA is TGTGCCAGTCTCCCCCGGGACAGGGTACTTTCACCCCTCCACTTT. It codes for CASLPRDRVLSPLHF. Combining the CDR3 with reference TRBV28 and TRBJ1-6 gives the whole variable domain DVKVTQSSRYLVKRTGEKVFLECVQDMDHENMFWYRQDPGLGLRLIYFSYDVKMKEKGDIPEGYSVSREKKERFSLILESASTNQTSMYLCASLPRDRVLSPLHFGNGTRLTVT.